One sample yielded the 5 T cell receptor beta chains listed below, sequenced in a study of blood T cell repertoires in COVID-19. Repertoires were generated with immunoSEQ multiplex PCR, while TCRdb's copy carries only in-frame clones and drops some. The table lists around 300,000 clones, roughly 90% of them singletons. The sample consisted of peripheral blood. These receptors were taken from a woman aged 40 to 50 who had recovered from COVID-19.

The chain employs TRBV5-1 and TRBJ2-2; the D gene is possibly TRBD2 (6 bases). This CDR3 contains 18 residues. Trimming removed 0 bases from V and 1 base from J, with 16 bases in between. Germline CDR1 and CDR2: SGHRS and YFSETQ. The CDR3 loop reads CASSLAGDSGLNTGELFF. Written as DNA, the CDR3 is TGCGCCAGCAGCTTGGCCGGGGATAGCGGACTGAACACCGGGGAGCTGTTTTTT.

The chain couples TRBV27 to TRBJ2-7; D is possibly TRBD2 (5 bases). CDR1 and CDR2 from the germline V gene are MNHEY and SMNVEV (reference sequence). This CDR3 region has 12 residues. V lost 1 base and J lost 7, with 8 bases in between. The CDR3 sequence is CASSLWSGEQYF. DNA for the CDR3: TGTGCCAGCAGTTTATGGTCGGGAGAGCAGTACTTC.

Only one count was recorded for this clone. The J gene is TRBJ1-1, the V gene TRBV30; a possible D gene is TRBD1 (5 bases). Germline loops: CDR1 GTSNPN, CDR2 SVGIG (reference sequence). Trimming cost V 8 bases and J 2 bases, with 12 bases left between them. This CDR3 is built from 12 residues. CDR3 sequence reads: CAVTVTNTEAFF. CDR3 in DNA: TGTGCCGTGACAGTGACTAACACTGAAGCTTTCTTT. The whole variable domain, remainder taken from reference TRBV30 and TRBJ1-1, is SQTIHQWPATLVQPVGSPLSLECTVEGTSNPNLYWYRQAAGRGLQLLFYSVGIGQISSEVPQNLSASRPQDRQFILSSKKLLLSDSGFYLCAVTVTNTEAFFGQGTRLTVV.

The V call is TRBV9, the J call TRBJ1-6; unclear D gene. V was trimmed by 0 bases and J by 0 bases, leaving 22 bases between them. Germline V CDR1 and CDR2: SGDLS, YYNGEE. The CDR3 consists of 21 residues. CDR3 sequence reads: CASSVATPQRPRLSYNSPLHF. DNA for the CDR3: TGTGCCAGCAGCGTAGCTACCCCCCAGAGACCTAGACTCTCCTATAATTCACCCCTCCACTTT.

The chain carries TRBV27 and TRBJ2-1; 9 nucleotides align to TRBD2. Germline trimming cut 5 bases from V and 5 bases from J; bases unmatched to any gene: 4. From germline, CDR1 is MNHEY and CDR2 SMNVEV (reference sequence). The CDR3 is 14 residues long. CDR3 region: CASSRLAENNEQFF. The CDR3 DNA reads TGTGCCAGCAGTCGACTAGCGGAGAACAATGAGCAGTTCTTC.